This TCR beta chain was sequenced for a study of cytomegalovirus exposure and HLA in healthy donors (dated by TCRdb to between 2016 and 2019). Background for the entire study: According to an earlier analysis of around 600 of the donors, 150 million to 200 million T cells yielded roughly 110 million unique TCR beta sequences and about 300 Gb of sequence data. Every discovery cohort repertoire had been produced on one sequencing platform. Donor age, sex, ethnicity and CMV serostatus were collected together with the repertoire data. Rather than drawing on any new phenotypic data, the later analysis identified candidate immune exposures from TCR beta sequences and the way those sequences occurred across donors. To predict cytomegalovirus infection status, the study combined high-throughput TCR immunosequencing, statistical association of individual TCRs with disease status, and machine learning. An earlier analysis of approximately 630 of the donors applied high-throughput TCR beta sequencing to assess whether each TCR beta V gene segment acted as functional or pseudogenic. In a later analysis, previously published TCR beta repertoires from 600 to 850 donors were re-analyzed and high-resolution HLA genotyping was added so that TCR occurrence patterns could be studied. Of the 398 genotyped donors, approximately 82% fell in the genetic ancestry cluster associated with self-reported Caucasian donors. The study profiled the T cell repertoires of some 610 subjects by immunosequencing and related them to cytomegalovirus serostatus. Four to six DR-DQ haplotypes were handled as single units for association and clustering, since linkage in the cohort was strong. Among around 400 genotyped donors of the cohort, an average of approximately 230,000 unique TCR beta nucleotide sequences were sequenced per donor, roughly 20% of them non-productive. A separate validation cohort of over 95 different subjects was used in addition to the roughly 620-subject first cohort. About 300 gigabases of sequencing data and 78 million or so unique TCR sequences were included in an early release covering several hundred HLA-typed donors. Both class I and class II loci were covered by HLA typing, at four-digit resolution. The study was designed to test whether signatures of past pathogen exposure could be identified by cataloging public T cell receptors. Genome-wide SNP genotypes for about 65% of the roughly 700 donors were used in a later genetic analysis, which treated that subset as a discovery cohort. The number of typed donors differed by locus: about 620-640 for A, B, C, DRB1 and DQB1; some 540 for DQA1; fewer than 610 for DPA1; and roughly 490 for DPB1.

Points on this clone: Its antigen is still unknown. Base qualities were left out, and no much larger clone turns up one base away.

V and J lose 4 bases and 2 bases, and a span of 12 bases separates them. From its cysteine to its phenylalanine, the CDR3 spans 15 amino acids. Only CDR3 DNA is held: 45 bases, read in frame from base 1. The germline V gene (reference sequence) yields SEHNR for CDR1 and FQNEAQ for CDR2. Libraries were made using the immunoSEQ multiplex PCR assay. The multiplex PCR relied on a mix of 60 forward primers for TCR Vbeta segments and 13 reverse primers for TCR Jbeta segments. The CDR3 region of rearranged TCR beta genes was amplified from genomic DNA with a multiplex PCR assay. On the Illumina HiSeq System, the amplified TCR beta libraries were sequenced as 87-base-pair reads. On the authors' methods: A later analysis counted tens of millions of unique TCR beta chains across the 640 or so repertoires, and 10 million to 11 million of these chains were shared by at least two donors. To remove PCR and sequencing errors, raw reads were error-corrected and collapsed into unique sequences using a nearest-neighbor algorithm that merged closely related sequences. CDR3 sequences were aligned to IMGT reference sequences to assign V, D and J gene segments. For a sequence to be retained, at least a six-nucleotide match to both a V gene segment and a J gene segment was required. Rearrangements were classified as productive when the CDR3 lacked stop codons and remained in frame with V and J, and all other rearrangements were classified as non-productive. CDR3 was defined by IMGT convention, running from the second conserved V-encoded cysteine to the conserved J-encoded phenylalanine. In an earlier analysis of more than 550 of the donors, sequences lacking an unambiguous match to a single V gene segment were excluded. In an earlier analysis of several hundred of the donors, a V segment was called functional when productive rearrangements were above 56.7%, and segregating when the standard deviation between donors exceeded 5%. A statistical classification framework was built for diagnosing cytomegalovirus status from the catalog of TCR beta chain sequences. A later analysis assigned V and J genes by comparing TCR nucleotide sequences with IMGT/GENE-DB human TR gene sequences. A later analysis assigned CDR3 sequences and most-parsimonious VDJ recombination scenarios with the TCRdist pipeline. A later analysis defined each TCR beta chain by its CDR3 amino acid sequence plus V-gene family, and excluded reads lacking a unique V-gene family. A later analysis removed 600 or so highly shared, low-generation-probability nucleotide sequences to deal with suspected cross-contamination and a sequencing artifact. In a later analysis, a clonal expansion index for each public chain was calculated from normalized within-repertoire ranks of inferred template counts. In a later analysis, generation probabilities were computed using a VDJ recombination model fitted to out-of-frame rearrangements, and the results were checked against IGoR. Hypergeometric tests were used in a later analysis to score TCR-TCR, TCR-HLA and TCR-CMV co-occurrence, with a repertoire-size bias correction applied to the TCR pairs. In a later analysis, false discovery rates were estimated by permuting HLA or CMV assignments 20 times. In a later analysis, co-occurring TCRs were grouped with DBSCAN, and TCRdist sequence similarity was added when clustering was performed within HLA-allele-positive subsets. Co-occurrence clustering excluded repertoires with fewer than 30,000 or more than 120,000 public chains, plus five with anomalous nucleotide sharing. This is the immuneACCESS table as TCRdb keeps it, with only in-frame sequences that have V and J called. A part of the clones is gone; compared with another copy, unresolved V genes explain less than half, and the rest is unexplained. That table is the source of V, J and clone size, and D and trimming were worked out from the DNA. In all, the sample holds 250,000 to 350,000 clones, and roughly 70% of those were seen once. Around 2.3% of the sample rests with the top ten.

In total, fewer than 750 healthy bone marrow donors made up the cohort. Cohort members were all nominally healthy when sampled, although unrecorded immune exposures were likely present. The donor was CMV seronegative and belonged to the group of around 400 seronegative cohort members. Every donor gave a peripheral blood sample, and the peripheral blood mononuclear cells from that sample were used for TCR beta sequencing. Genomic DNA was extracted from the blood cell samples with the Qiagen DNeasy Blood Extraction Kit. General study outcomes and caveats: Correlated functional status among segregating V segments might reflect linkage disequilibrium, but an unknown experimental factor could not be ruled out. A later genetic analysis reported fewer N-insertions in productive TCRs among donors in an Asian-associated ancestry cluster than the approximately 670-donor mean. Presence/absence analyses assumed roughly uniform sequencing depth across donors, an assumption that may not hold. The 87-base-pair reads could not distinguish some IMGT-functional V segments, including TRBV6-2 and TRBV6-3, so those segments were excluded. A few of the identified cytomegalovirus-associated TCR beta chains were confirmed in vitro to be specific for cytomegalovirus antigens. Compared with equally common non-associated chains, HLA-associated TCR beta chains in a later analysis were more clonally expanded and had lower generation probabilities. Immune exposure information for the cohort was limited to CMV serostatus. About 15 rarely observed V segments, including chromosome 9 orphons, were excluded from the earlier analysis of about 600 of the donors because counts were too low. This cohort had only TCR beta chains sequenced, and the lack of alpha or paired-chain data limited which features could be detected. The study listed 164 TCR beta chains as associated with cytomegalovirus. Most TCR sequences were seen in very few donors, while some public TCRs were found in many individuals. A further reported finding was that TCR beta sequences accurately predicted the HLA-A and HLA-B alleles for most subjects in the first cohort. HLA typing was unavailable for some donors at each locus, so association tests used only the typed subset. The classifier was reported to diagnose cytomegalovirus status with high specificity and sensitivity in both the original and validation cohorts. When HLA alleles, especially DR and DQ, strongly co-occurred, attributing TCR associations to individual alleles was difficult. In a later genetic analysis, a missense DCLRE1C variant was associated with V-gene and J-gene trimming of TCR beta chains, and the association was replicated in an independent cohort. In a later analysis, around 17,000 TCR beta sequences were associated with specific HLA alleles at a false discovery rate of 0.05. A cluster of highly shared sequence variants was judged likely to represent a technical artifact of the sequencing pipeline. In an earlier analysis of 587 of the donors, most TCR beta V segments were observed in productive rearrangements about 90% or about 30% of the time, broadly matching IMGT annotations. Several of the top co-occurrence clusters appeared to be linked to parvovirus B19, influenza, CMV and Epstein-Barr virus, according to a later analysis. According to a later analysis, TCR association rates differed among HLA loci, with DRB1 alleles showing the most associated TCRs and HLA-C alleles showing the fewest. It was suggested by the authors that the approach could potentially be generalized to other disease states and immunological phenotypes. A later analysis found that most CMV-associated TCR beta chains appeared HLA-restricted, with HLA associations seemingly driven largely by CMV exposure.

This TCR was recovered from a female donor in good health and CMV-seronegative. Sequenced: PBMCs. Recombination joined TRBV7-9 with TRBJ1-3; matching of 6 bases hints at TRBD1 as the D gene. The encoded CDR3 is CASSSTGLTGNTIYF. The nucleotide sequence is TGTGCCAGCAGCTCGACAGGTCTAACTGGAAACACCATATATTTT.